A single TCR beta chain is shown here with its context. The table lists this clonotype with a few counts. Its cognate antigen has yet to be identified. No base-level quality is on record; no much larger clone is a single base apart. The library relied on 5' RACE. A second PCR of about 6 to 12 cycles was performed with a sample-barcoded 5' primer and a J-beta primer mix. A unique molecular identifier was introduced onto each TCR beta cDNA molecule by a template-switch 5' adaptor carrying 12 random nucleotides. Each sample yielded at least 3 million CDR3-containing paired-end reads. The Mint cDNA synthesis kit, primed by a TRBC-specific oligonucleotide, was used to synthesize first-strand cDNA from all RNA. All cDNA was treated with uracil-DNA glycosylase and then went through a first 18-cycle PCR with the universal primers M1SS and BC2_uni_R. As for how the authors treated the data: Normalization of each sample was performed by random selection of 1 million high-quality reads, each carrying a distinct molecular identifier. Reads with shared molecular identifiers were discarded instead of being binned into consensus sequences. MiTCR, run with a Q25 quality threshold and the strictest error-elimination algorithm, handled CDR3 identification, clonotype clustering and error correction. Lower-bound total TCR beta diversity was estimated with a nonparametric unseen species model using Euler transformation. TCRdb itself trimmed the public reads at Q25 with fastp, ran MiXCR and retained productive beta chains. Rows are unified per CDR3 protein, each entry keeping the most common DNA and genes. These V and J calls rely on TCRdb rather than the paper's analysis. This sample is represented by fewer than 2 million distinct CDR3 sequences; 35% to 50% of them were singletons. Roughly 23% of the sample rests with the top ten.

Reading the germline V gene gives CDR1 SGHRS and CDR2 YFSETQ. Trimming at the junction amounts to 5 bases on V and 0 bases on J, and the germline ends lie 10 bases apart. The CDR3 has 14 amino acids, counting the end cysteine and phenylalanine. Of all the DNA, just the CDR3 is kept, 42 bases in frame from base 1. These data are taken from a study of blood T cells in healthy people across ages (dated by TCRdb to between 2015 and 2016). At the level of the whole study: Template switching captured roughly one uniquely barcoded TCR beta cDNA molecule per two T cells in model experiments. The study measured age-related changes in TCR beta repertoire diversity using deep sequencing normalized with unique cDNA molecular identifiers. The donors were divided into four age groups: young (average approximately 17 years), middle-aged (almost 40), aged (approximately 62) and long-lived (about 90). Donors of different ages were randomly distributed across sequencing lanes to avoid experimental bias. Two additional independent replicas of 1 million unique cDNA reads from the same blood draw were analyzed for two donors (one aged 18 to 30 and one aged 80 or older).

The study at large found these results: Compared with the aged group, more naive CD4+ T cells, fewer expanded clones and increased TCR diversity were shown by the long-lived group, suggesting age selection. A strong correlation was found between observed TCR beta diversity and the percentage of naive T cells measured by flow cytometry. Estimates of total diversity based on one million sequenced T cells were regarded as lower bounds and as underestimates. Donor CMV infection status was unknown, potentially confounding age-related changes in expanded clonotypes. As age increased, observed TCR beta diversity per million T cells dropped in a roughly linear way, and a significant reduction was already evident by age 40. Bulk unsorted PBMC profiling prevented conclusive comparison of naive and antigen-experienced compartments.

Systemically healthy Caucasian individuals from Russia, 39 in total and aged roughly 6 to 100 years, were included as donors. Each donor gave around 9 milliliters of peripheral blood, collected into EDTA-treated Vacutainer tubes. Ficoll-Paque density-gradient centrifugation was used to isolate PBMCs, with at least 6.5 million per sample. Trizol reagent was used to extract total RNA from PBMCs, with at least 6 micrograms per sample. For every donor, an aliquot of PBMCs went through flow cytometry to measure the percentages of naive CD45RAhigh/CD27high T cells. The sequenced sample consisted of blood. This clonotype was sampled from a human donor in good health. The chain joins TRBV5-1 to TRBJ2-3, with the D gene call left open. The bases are TGCGCCAGCAGAGACTCAAGAAGCACAGATACGCAGTATTTT. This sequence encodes CASRDSRSTDTQYF.